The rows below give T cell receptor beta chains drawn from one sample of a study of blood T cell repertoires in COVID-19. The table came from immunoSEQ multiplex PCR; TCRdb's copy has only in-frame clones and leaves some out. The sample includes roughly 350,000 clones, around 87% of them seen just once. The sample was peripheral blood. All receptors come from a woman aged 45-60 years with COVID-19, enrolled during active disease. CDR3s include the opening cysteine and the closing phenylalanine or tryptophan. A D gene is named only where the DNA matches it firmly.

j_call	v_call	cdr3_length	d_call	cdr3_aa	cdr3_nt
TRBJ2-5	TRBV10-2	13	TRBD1	CAIADRGQETQYF	TGCGCCATTGCGGACAGGGGACAAGAGACCCAGTACTTC
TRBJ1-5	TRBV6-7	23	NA	CASSYSTWLKQGRIWYSNQPQHF	TGTGCCAGCAGTTACTCGACTTGGCTAAAACAGGGTCGAATTTGGTATAGCAATCAGCCCCAGCATTTT
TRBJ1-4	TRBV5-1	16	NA	CASSPGEGSTNEKLFF	TGCGCCAGCAGTCCTGGTGAGGGTAGCACTAATGAAAAACTGTTTTTT
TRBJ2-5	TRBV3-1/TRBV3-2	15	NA	CASSQGTVQAETQYF	TGTGCCAGCAGCCAAGGCACAGTCCAGGCCGAGACCCAGTACTTC
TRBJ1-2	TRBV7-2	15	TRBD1	CASSLDGQGRYGYTF	TGTGCCAGCAGCTTAGATGGACAGGGACGTTATGGCTACACCTTC
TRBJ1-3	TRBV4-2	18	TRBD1	CASSARVTGASSGNTIYF	TGTGCCAGCAGCGCTCGGGTCACAGGGGCGTCCTCTGGAAACACCATATATTTT
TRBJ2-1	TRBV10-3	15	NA	CAISELWGDSNEQFF	TGTGCCATCAGTGAGTTGTGGGGGGATAGCAATGAGCAGTTCTTC
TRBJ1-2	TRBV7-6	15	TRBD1	CASSLGQGSNYGYTF	TGTGCCAGCAGCTTAGGACAGGGGTCTAACTATGGCTACACCTTC
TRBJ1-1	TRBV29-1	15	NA	CSVRDWTAMNTEAFF	TGCAGCGTTCGGGATTGGACAGCGATGAACACTGAAGCTTTCTTT
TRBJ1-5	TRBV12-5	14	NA	CASDYGVSNQPQHF	TGTGCTAGTGATTACGGAGTTAGCAATCAGCCCCAGCATTTT